This TCR beta chain was recorded in a study of T cells after yellow fever vaccination. Via MiXCR, TCRdb re-called the 5' RACE reads, giving one row per CDR3 protein. In the table there are about 220,000 distinct CDR3 sequences, approximately 3.3% of which are singletons. V dropped 1 base and J dropped 4; count of bases not matched to a gene: 5. Germline V gene data show CDR1 as DFQATT and CDR2 as SNEGSKA (reference sequence). The CDR3 consists of 15 residues. The TCR comes from a man younger than 35 who received the YFV17D yellow fever vaccine. Sequenced material: CD4+ T cells sorted from PBMCs, taken 10 days after the yellow fever booster vaccination. The V gene is TRBV20-1, the J gene TRBJ2-1, with 9 bases lining up with TRBD2. CDR3: CSARAQTSGYNEQFF. The CDR3 DNA sequence: TGCAGTGCTAGAGCGCAGACTAGCGGTTACAATGAGCAGTTCTTC.